Listed here is a single T cell receptor beta chain. Trimming at V came to 5 bases and at J to 2 bases, leaving 5 bases not matched to a gene. The CDR3 is made up of 15 amino acids. Conversion of TCR transcripts into cDNA relied on 5'RACE template switching, which added a universal primer site and UMIs. TCRdb recomputed calls from the 5' RACE reads with MiXCR, one row per CDR3 protein. This sample has roughly 94,000 distinct CDR3 sequences, with around 9.8% found just once. The source of the sample is a study of T cells after yellow fever vaccination. General study findings and limits: The study found a weaker secondary response that peaked faster, day 5 versus 15. Booster sampling recovered most clones from primary vaccination (96% CD4, just over 85% CD8).

This chain uses TRBV12-3 or TRBV12-4 with TRBJ1-1; 10 bases align to TRBD1. This receptor was identified in a man aged 18 to 30 who received the YFV17D yellow fever vaccine. The sample here was CD8+ T cells not binding an NS4B(214-222) dextramer, sorted from PBMCs, taken about 2 weeks after the first yellow fever vaccination. CDR3 sequence (DNA): TGTGCCAGCAGTGACGGACAGGGGGTTAACACTGAAGCTTTCTTT. Its translation: CASSDGQGVNTEAFF.